This note documents a single TCR beta chain sequence. The data derive from a study of blood T cell repertoires in COVID-19. CDR1 KGHDR and CDR2 SFDVKD come from the germline V gene. The CDR3 runs 16 residues. After removal of 9 bases from V and 6 bases from J, the junction contained 15 bases not matched to a gene. TCRdb's table, derived via immunoSEQ multiplex PCR, lists solely in-frame clones and lacks some. The sample shows tens of thousands of clones, approximately 83% of them seen only once. The sequence derives from a woman older than 75 with acute or convalescent COVID-19. Specimen: peripheral blood. V gene TRBV24-1 combines with J gene TRBJ1-5, with 8 bases fitting TRBD1. The CDR3 sequence is CATPRTDREVGQPQHF. The CDR3 nucleotides are TGTGCCACCCCGCGGACGGACAGGGAAGTAGGTCAGCCCCAGCATTTT.